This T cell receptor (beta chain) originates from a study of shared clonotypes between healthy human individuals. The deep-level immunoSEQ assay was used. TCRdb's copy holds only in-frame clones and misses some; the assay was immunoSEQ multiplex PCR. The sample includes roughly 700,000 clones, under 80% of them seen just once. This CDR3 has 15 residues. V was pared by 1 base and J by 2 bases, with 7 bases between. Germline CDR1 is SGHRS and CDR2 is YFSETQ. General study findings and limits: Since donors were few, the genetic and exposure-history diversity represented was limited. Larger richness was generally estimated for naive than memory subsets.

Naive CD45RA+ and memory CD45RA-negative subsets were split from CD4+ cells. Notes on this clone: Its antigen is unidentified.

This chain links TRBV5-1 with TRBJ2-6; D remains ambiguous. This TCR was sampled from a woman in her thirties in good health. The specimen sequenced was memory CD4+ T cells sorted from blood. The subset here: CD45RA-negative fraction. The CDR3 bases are TGCGCCAGCAGCTTGAGTGCGGCTGGGGCCAACGTCCTGACTTTC. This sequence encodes CASSLSAAGANVLTF.